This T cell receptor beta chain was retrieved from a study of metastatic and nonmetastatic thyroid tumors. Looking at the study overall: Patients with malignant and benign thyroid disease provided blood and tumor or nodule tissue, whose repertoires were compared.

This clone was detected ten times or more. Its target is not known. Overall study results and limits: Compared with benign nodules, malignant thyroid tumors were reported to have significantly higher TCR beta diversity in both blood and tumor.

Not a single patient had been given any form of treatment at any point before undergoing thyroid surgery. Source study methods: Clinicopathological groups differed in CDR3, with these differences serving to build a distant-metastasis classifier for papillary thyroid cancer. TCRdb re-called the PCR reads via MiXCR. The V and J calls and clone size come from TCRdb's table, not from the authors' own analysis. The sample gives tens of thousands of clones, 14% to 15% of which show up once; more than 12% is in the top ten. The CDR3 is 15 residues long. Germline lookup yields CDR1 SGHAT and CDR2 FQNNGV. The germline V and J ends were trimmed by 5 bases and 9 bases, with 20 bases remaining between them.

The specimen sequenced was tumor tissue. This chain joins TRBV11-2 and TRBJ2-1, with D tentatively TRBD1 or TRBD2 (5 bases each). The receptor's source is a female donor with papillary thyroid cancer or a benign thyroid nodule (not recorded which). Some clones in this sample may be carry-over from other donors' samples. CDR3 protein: CASSPGTSLIIEQFF. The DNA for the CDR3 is TGTGCCAGCAGCCCCGGGACCTCCCTGATCATTGAGCAGTTCTTC.